This TCR beta chain was identified during a study of molecular identifiers for immune sequencing clone quantification. Using its own MiXCR run on the PCR reads, TCRdb lists one record per CDR3 protein. The sample lists around 470,000 distinct CDR3 sequences; roughly 24% were seen once. Germline loops: CDR1 SQVTM, CDR2 ANQGSEA. Trimming stripped 0 bases from V and 0 bases from J, with 12 bases between. This CDR3 contains 15 residues. This sequence was found in a human donor in good health. Some libraries in this study had Jurkat cell RNA spiked in. The chain carries TRBV29-1 and TRBJ2-7, with D perhaps TRBD1 (5 bases). Sequenced material: naive CD8+ T cells from blood, with Jurkat cell RNA spiked in. Subset of the sample: FACS-sorted CD8+CD4-CCR7+CD45RA+ naive T cells. In DNA, the CDR3 is TGCAGCGTTGAAGATGTGGGGCCGGTCTCCTACGAGCAGTACTTC. It codes for CSVEDVGPVSYEQYF.